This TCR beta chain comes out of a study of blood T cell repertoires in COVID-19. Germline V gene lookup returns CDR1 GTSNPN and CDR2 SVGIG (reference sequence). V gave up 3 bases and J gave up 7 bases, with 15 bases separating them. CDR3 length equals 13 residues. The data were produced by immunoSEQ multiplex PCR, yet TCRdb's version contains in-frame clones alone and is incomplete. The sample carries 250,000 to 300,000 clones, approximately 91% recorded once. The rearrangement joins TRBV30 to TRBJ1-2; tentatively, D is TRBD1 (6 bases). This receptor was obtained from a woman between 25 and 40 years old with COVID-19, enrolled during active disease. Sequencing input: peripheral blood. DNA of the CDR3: TGTGCCTGGAGCCGGAACAGGGTCGCTGGCTACACCTTC. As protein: CAWSRNRVAGYTF.